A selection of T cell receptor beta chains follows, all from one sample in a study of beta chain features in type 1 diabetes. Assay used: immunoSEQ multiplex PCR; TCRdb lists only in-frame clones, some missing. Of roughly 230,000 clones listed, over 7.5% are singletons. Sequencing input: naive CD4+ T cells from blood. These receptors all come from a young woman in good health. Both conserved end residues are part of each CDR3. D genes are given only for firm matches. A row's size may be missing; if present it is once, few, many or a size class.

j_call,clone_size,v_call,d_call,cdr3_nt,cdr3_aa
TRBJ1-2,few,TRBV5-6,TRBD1,TGTGCCAGCAGCTTCAGACCGGGACAGCACTCTTCTGGCTACACCTTC,CASSFRPGQHSSGYTF
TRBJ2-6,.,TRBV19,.,TGTGCCAGTAGTATAGGCCAGACTGGGGCCAACGTCCTGACTTTC,CASSIGQTGANVLTF
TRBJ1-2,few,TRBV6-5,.,TGTGCCAGCAGTTTCCAGGGGACTAACTATGGCTACACCTTC,CASSFQGTNYGYTF
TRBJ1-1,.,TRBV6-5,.,TGTGCCAGCAGTTATTCCATGAACACTGAAGCTTTCTTT,CASSYSMNTEAFF
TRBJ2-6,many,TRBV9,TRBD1,TGTGCCAGCAGCACAACAGGGGCCGGGGCCAACGTCCTGACTTTC,CASSTTGAGANVLTF
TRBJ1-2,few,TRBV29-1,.,TGCAGCGTTGAAGGCGTGGACTATGGCTACACCTTC,CSVEGVDYGYTF
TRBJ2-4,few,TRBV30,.,TGTGCCTGGGATGACTCTAGGTGGAGGCCCAAAAACATTCAGTACTTC,CAWDDSRWRPKNIQYF
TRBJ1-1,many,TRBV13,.,TGTGCCAGCAGCTCCAGAATGAACACTGAAGCTTTCTTT,CASSSRMNTEAFF
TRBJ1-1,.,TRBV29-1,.,TGCAGCGTTTTTAGGGGGGGCACTGAAGCTTTCTTT,CSVFRGGTEAFF
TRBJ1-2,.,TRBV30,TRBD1,TGTGCCTGGACTCTATTCCCAGGGGGACAGGGCTGGTATGGCTACACCTTC,CAWTLFPGGQGWYGYTF
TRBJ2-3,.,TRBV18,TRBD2,TGTGCCAGCTCACAGAGGCCGGGAGGCACTAGCACAGATACGCAGTATTTT,CASSQRPGGTSTDTQYF
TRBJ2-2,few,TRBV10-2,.,TGCGCCAGCAGTGAACTGCCGGGTGACGGGGAGCTGTTTTTT,CASSELPGDGELFF
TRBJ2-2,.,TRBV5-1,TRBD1,TGCGCCACGCGGAAGGGGGCGAGGAACACCGGGGAGCTGTTTTTT,CATRKGARNTGELFF
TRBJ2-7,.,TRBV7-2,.,TGTGCCAGCAGCCAAGTTGGCGGGACCTACGAGCAGTACTTC,CASSQVGGTYEQYF
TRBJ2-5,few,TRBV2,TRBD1,TGTGCCAGCAGCCCCGGGACAGGGGAAGAGACCCAGTACTTC,CASSPGTGEETQYF
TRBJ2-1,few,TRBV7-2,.,TGTGCCAGCAGCTCCAGGACTGGGAGGAATGAGCAGTTCTTC,CASSSRTGRNEQFF
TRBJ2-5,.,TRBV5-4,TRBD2,TGTGCCAGCAGCGGGACTAGCGGGAGTCGGGGAGAGACCCAGTACTTC,CASSGTSGSRGETQYF
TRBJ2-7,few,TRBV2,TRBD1,TGTGCCAGCAGGCCGGGACAGGCCGGCTACGAGCAGTACTTC,CASRPGQAGYEQYF
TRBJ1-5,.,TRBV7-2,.,TGTGCCAGCAGCTTTAGGGCAGGGTTTTGGGGCAATCAGCCCCAGCATTTT,CASSFRAGFWGNQPQHF
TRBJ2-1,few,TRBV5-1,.,TGCGCCAGCAGCTTGGATCAGGGAACATACAATGAGCAGTTCTTC,CASSLDQGTYNEQFF
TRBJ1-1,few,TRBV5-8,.,TGTGCCAGCAGCTTGGATTTGGGGCGAAACACTGAAGCTTTCTTT,CASSLDLGRNTEAFF
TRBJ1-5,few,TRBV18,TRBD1,TGTGCCAGCTCACAAGACAGGGGGCAGAATCAGCCCCAGCATTTT,CASSQDRGQNQPQHF
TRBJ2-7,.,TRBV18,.,TGTGCCAGCTCACCGCGGGACGGATCCTACGAGCAGTACTTC,CASSPRDGSYEQYF
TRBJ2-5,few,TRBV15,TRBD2,TGTGCCACCAGCAGAGGCGGGACTAGCGGACGGGAGACCCAGTACTTC,CATSRGGTSGRETQYF
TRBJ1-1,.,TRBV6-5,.,TGTGCCAGCAGTTACCAGTGGGAAGCTTTCTTT,CASSYQWEAFF
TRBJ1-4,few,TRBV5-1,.,TGCGCCAGCCAACGAGCAGGGGATGCAACTAATGAAAAACTGTTTTTT,CASQRAGDATNEKLFF
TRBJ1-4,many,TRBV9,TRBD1,TGTGCCAGCAGCACACCTGGGGACAGGGGGAGTGAAAAACTGTTTTTT,CASSTPGDRGSEKLFF
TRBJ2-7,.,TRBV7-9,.,TGTGCCAGCAGCTTAGCCTCACCGACAGGTTTCTACGAGCAGTACTTC,CASSLASPTGFYEQYF
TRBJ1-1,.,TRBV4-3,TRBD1,TGCGCCAGCAGCCAAGTGGGACAGGGAGACACTGAAGCTTTCTTT,CASSQVGQGDTEAFF
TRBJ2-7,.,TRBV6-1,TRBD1,TGTGCCAGCAGTGAAGCGGGGACAGGCTACGAGCAGTACTTC,CASSEAGTGYEQYF
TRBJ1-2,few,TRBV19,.,TGTGCCAGTAGGGGTCGGACAGCGTATGGCTACACCTTC,CASRGRTAYGYTF
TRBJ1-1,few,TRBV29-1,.,TGCAGCGTTGTGCGAGGGCTGAACACTGAAGCTTTCTTT,CSVVRGLNTEAFF
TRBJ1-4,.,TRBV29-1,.,TGCAGCGTTACTGTGCCCGTCCTCGAAAAACTGTTTTTT,CSVTVPVLEKLFF